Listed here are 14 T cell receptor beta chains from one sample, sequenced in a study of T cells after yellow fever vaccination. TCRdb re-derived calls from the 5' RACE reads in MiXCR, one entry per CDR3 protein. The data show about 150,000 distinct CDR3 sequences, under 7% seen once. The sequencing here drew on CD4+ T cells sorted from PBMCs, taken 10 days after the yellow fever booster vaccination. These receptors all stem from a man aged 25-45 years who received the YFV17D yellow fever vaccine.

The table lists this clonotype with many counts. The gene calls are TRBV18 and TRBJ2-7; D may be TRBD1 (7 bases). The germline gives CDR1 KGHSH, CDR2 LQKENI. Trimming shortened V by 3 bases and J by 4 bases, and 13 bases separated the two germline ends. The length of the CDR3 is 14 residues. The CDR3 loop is CASSPAAGQYEQYF. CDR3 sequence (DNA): TGTGCCAGCTCACCCGCTGCGGGACAGTACGAGCAGTACTTC.

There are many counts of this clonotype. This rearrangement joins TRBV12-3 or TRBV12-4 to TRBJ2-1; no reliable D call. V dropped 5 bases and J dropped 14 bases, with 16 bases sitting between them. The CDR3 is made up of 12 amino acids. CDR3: CASSADDQLEFF. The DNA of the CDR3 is TGTGCCAGCAGTGCGGACGATCAGTTAGAGTTCTTC.

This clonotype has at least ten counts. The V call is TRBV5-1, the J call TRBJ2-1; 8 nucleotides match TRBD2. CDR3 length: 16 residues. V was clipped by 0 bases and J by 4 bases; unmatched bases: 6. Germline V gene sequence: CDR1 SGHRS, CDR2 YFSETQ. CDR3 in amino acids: CASSLVWRGEYNEQFF. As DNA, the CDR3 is TGCGCCAGCAGCTTGGTGTGGCGGGGGGAATACAATGAGCAGTTCTTC.

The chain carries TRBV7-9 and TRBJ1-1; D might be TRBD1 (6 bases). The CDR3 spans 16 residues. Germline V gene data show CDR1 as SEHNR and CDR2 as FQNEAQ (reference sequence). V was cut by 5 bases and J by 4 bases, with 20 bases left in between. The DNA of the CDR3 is TGTGCCAGCAGCCCGCACCTACAGGGTGGCGGCACTGAAGCTTTCTTT. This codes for CASSPHLQGGGTEAFF. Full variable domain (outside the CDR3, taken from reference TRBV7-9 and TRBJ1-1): DTGVSQNPRHKITKRGQNVTFRCDPISEHNRLYWYRQTLGQGPEFLTYFQNEAQLEKSRLLSDRFSAERPKGSFSTLEIQRTEQGDSAMYLCASSPHLQGGGTEAFFGQGTRLTVV.

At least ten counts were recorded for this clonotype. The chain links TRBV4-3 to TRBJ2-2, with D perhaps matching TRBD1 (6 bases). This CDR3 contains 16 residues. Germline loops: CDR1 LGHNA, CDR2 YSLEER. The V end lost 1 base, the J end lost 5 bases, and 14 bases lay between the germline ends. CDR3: CASSQGGGQGTGELFF. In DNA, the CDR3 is TGCGCCAGCAGCCAAGGAGGGGGTCAGGGGACCGGGGAGCTGTTTTTT.

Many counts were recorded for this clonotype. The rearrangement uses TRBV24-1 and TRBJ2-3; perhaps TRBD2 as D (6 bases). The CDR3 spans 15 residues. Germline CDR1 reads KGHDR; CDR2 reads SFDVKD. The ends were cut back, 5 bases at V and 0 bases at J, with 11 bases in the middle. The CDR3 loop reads CATSVGGTSTDTQYF. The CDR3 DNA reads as TGTGCCACCAGTGTCGGTGGGACTAGCACAGATACGCAGTATTTT.

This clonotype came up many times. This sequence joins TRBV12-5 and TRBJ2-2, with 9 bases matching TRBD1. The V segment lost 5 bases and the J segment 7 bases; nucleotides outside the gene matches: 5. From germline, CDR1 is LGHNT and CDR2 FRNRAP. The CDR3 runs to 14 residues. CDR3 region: CASGEQGANGELFF. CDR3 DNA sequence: TGTGCTAGTGGTGAACAGGGGGCGAACGGGGAGCTGTTTTTT.

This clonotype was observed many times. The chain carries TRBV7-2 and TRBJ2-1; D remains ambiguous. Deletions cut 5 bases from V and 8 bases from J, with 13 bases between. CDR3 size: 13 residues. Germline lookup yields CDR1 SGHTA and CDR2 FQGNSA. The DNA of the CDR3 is TGTGCCAGCAGCAGGCCCCCAGGCCATGAGCAGTTCTTC. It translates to CASSRPPGHEQFF.

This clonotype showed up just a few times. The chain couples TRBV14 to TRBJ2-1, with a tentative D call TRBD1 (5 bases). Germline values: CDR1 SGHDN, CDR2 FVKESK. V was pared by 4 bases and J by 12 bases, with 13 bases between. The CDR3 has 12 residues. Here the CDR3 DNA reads TGTGCCAGCAGCCCGCAAGCCCAGGGGCAGTTCTTC. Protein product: CASSPQAQGQFF.

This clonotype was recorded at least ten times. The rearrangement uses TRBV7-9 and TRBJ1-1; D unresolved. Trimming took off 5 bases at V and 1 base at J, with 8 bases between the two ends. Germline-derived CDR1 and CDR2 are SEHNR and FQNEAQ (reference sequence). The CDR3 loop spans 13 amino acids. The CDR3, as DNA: TGTGCCAGCAGCATTACAAAGAACACTGAAGCTTTCTTT. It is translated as CASSITKNTEAFF.

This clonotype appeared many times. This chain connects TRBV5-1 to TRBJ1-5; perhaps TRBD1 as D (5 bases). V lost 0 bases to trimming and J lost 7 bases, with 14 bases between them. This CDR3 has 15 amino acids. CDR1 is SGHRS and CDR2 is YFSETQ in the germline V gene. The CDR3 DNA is TGCGCCAGCAGCTTGGATTGGCAGGGCGGGCAGCCCCAGCATTTT. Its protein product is CASSLDWQGGQPQHF.

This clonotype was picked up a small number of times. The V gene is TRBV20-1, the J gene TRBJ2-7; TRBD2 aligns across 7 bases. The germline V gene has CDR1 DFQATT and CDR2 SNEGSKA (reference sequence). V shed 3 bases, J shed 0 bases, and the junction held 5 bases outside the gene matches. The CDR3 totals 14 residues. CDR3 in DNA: TGCAGTGCTAGTGCCGGGAGGAGCTCCTACGAGCAGTACTTC. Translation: CSASAGRSSYEQYF.

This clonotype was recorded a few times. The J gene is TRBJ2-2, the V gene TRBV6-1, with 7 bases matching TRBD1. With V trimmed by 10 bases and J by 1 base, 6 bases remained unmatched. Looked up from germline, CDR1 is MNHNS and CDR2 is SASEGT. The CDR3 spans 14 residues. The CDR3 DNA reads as TGTGCCATCCTCGACAGGGTGAACACCGGGGAGCTGTTTTTT. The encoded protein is CAILDRVNTGELFF.

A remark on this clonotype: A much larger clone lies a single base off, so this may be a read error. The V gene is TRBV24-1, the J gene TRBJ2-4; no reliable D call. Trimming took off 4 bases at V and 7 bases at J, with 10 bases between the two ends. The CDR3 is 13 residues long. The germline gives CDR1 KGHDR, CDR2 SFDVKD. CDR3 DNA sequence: TGTGCCACCAGTGACTGCGCGGCCAACATTCAGTACTTC. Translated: CATSDCAANIQYF.